This entry describes one TCR beta chain. Clones were read by immunoSEQ multiplex PCR, and TCRdb kept only the in-frame ones, dropping some. This table holds some 390,000 clones, around 89% found once. The sample originates from a study of blood T cell repertoires in COVID-19. V dropped 8 bases and J dropped 4 bases, with 14 bases sitting between them. This CDR3 spans 13 amino acids. Germline loops: CDR1 MNHEY, CDR2 SVGAGI. Participants were placed into cohorts based on the clinical history they reported. The specimen sequenced was PBMCs or T cells enriched from blood (not recorded which). The TCR sequence derives from a man aged 25-40 years who had recovered from COVID-19. The chain carries TRBV6-5 and TRBJ2-5; maybe TRBD1 (6 bases). The CDR3 here is CASQQGWGETQYF. Here the CDR3 DNA reads TGTGCCAGCCAACAGGGTTGGGGAGAGACCCAGTACTTC.